The TCR beta chain under discussion was sequenced for a study of blood T cell repertoires in COVID-19. For the study at large: Acute and convalescent COVID-19 specimens originated in the United States, Italy and Spain.

This clone has a single count. In the source study's methods: The assay estimated nucleated cells by amplifying reference gene primers. TCRdb keeps only in-frame clones here, not all; method: immunoSEQ multiplex PCR. D and trimming were read from the DNA, whereas the V and J calls and clone size are those reported in that table. The sample carries more than 90,000 clones, roughly nine tenths recorded once. V dropped 4 bases and J dropped 2 bases, with 21 bases sitting between them. The CDR3 is 18 amino acids. Germline CDR1 is SGHDN and CDR2 is FVKESK. This chain joins TRBV14 and TRBJ2-1; tentatively, D is TRBD1 (5 bases). The clonotype was recovered from a human donor in a cohort sampled during active COVID-19. Material: peripheral blood. In DNA form, the CDR3 reads TGTGCCAGCAGCCGGCGCTGGGGTGCAGGGTCTACCTACAATGAGCAGTTCTTC. Translated, it gives CASSRRWGAGSTYNEQFF.